This entry lists 24 T cell receptor beta chains sequenced from one sample in a study of CD8 T cells in Susac syndrome. RNA in amounts of about 0.45 to 1 ug was reverse transcribed with random hexamers. In TCRdb, the immunoSEQ multiplex PCR reads were re-called with MiXCR into one record per CDR3 protein. The sample shows some 180,000 distinct CDR3 sequences, roughly 94% of them seen only once. The sample comprised CD4+ T cells from PBMCs. The receptors were sampled from a human donor in good health.

The chain combines TRBV6-5 with TRBJ2-3, with 9 positions matching TRBD2. Losses at the gene ends were 6 bases for V and 4 bases for J; bases not matched to a gene: 2. The CDR3 consists of 13 residues. From germline, CDR1 is MNHEY and CDR2 SVGAGI. The CDR3 coding sequence is TGTGCCAGCAGATTAGCGGGGGCAGATACGCAGTATTTT. This codes for CASRLAGADTQYF.

The V and J genes are TRBV18 and TRBJ2-5; 7 bases map to TRBD2. Per germline, CDR1 KGHSH and CDR2 LQKENI. The CDR3 runs to 13 residues. The junction had 3 bases not matched to a gene; V was cut back by 3 bases and J by 5 bases. The CDR3 protein is CASSPGLDETQYF. The CDR3 bases are TGTGCCAGCTCACCTGGACTAGATGAGACCCAGTACTTC.

The CDR3 region is CASSLDLYNEQFF. The CDR3 nucleotides are TGTGCCAGCAGCTTAGATTTGTACAATGAGCAGTTCTTC. The chain carries TRBV11-2 and TRBJ2-1; the D is unclear. Germline assignment: CDR1 SGHAT and CDR2 FQNNGV. Trimming took 0 bases from V and 4 from J, leaving 4 bases between them. The CDR3 spans 13 residues. Full variable domain (missing parts from reference TRBV11-2 and TRBJ2-1): EAGVAQSPRYKIIEKRQSVAFWCNPISGHATLYWYQQILGQGPKLLIQFQNNGVVDDSQLPKDRFSAERLKGVDSTLKIQPAKLEDSAVYLCASSLDLYNEQFFGPGTRLTVL.

V is TRBV30 and J is TRBJ1-1; the D is unclear. The CDR3 loop spans 11 amino acids. Trimming left V 1 base short and J 7 bases short, with 7 bases between. CDR1 is GTSNPN and CDR2 is SVGIG in the germline V gene (reference sequence). The CDR3 coding sequence is TGTGCCTGGAGTGCGGCAGGTGAAGCTTTCTTT. Translated, it gives CAWSAAGEAFF.

The chain recombines TRBV2 with TRBJ2-3, with a possible D match to TRBD1 (5 bases). Germline V lookup: CDR1 SNHLY, CDR2 FYNNEI. This CDR3 spans 14 amino acids. V was cut by 4 bases and J by 5 bases, with 13 bases left in between. The CDR3 loop is CASSGQTIGDTQYF. The CDR3 nucleotides are TGTGCCAGCAGTGGACAGACAATAGGAGATACGCAGTATTTT.

The chain is built from TRBV29-1 and TRBJ2-1; TRBD1 matches 8 bases. V lost 6 bases, J lost 1 base, and 2 bases stayed unmatched. CDR1 is SQVTM and CDR2 is ANQGSEA in the germline V gene. The length of the CDR3 is 13 residues. The chain's CDR3 is CSVRTGSYNEQFF. CDR3 coding DNA: TGCAGCGTCAGGACAGGGTCCTACAATGAGCAGTTCTTC.

The J gene is TRBJ2-1, the V gene TRBV29-1; possibly TRBD2 for D (5 bases). CDR3 length: 14 amino acids. The V and J ends lost 2 bases and 2 bases respectively, with 10 bases between them. Germline V lookup: CDR1 SQVTM, CDR2 ANQGSEA. The CDR3 DNA sequence: TGCAGCGTTGAAAGTAGACTACCCTACAATGAGCAGTTCTTC. Its translation is CSVESRLPYNEQFF.

The chain recombines TRBV20-1 with TRBJ2-3, with a weak D call TRBD1 (6 bases). Between the trimmed V and J ends, which lost 5 bases and 4 bases, there was a span of 19 bases. The germline V gene encodes CDR1 DFQATT and CDR2 SNEGSKA (reference sequence). This CDR3 is 15 amino acids long. CDR3 protein: CSASLGGVNPDTQYF. CDR3 in DNA: TGCAGTGCTTCCCTAGGGGGAGTGAATCCAGATACGCAGTATTTT.

The V gene is TRBV20-1, the J gene TRBJ2-1, with 7 bases identical to TRBD1. The CDR3 consists of 14 residues. Germline CDR1 reads DFQATT; CDR2 reads SNEGSKA (reference sequence). The V and J ends lost 6 bases and 4 bases, in that order; junction bases with no gene match: 9. The CDR3 nucleotides read TGCAGTGCCCCTCCGGGACAGCGATACAATGAGCAGTTCTTC. It is translated as CSAPPGQRYNEQFF.

This chain uses TRBV6-2 or TRBV6-3 with TRBJ2-7; D uncertain. Germline assignment: CDR1 MNHEY and CDR2 SVGEGT. The germline V and J ends were trimmed by 8 bases and 2 bases, with 19 bases remaining between them. CDR3 length: 15 residues. CDR3: CASGPEKVWAYEQYF. The DNA for the CDR3 is TGTGCCAGCGGTCCGGAGAAGGTTTGGGCCTACGAGCAGTACTTC.

The chain recombines TRBV15 with TRBJ1-1; D remains ambiguous. There are 15 residues in the CDR3. With 3 bases removed from V and 1 base from J, the gap between germline ends came to 12 bases. Germline CDR1 LNHNV, CDR2 YYDKDF (reference sequence). The CDR3 is CATSREGRPNTEAFF. Written as DNA, the CDR3 is TGTGCCACCAGCAGGGAAGGGAGGCCGAACACTGAAGCTTTCTTT.

The chain recombines TRBV30 with TRBJ2-7; TRBD2 aligns across 8 bases. CDR3 length: 15 residues. The germline CDR1 and CDR2 sequences are GTSNPN and SVGIG (reference sequence). Trimming removed 5 bases from V and 7 bases from J; junction bases left unmatched: 16. CDR3 protein: CAWSIAGLFPGEQYF. The DNA for the CDR3 is TGTGCCTGGTCAATAGCGGGACTCTTCCCTGGGGAGCAGTACTTC. Together with reference TRBV30 and TRBJ2-7, the CDR3 gives the full variable domain: SQTIHQWPATLVQPVGSPLSLECTVEGTSNPNLYWYRQAAGRGLQLLFYSVGIGQISSEVPQNLSASRPQDRQFILSSKKLLLSDSGFYLCAWSIAGLFPGEQYFGPGTRLTVT.

This clonotype has just one count. The chain has TRBV11-2 and TRBJ2-5; 8 positions agree with TRBD2. J gave up 1 base and V 5 bases, and 3 bases lay outside the gene matches. CDR1 is SGHAT and CDR2 is FQNNGV in the germline V gene. The CDR3 has 14 amino acids. The CDR3 DNA follows: TGTGCCAGCAGCCAACTAGCGGCCCAAGAGACCCAGTACTTC. Translating gives CASSQLAAQETQYF.

The chain joins TRBV3-1 to TRBJ2-3, with a possible D match to TRBD2 (5 bases). Germline V gene lookup returns CDR1 LGHDT and CDR2 YNNKEL (reference sequence). This CDR3 has 14 residues. Trimming removed 0 bases at V and 9 bases at J, with 13 bases between. The CDR3 nucleotides read TGTGCCAGCAGCCAAGATACCAACGGCGGGACGCAGTATTTT. This encodes CASSQDTNGGTQYF.

This sequence joins TRBV29-1 and TRBJ2-7; D is possibly TRBD1 (6 bases). CDR3 length: 14 amino acids. With 4 bases removed from V and 0 bases from J, the gap between germline ends came to 13 bases. CDR1 SQVTM and CDR2 ANQGSEA come from the germline V gene. CDR3 DNA sequence: TGCAGCGTTGTCTCAACAGGGAGCTCCTACGAGCAGTACTTC. Its protein product is CSVVSTGSSYEQYF.

The rearrangement joins TRBV19 to TRBJ2-2; D unresolved. The germline V gene encodes CDR1 LNHDA and CDR2 SQIVND (reference sequence). V lost 7 bases to trimming and J lost 3 bases, with 9 bases between them. The CDR3 is 13 amino acids. CDR3 sequence reads: CASKVEDTGELFF. The CDR3 region has the DNA TGTGCCAGTAAGGTAGAGGACACCGGGGAGCTGTTTTTT.

This chain uses TRBV18 with TRBJ1-5; D is uncertain. This CDR3 has 13 amino acids. Germline-derived CDR1 and CDR2 are KGHSH and LQKENI. Trimming removed 1 base at V and 5 bases at J, with 6 bases between. CDR3 loop: CASSPRDDQPQHF. DNA for the CDR3: TGTGCCAGCTCACCACGGGATGATCAGCCCCAGCATTTT.

This clonotype is a singleton in its sample. This chain uses TRBV28 with TRBJ2-3, with unresolved D. Trimming cost V 6 bases and J 0 bases, with 10 bases left between them. Germline loops: CDR1 MDHEN, CDR2 SYDVKM. CDR3 length: 14 amino acids. The CDR3 sequence is CASSPDLSTDTQYF. CDR3 nucleotide sequence: TGTGCCAGCAGCCCAGACTTAAGCACAGATACGCAGTATTTT.

This clonotype showed up just once. V is TRBV5-4 and J is TRBJ2-7; 11 bases align to TRBD2. The junction had 11 bases not matched to a gene; V was cut back by 4 bases and J by 5 bases. The CDR3 spans 16 residues. Per germline, CDR1 SGHNT and CDR2 YYREEE (reference sequence). The CDR3 nucleotides read TGTGCCAGCAGCAATCGGAGACTAGCGGGACTTCACGAGCAGTACTTC. Its protein product is CASSNRRLAGLHEQYF.

This chain links TRBV29-1 with TRBJ1-4; tentative D call: TRBD1 (6 bases). The V gene's germline CDR1 is SQVTM and CDR2 ANQGSEA. Trimming left V 7 bases short and J 5 bases short, with 14 bases between. The CDR3 is made up of 13 amino acids. CDR3: CSALQGLNEKLFF. CDR3 bases: TGCAGCGCCCTACAGGGACTCAATGAAAAACTGTTTTTT. Based on the CDR3 plus reference TRBV29-1 and TRBJ1-4, the full variable domain is SAVISQKPSRDICQRGTSLTIQCQVDSQVTMMFWYRQQPGQSLTLIATANQGSEATYESGFVIDKFPISRPNLTFSTLTVSNMSPEDSSIYLCSALQGLNEKLFFGSGTQLSVL.

The V call is TRBV15, the J call TRBJ2-1; D gene unclear. Trimming removed 0 bases at V and 6 bases at J, with 12 bases between. This CDR3 region has 15 residues. CDR1 LNHNV and CDR2 YYDKDF come from the germline V gene (reference sequence). The CDR3 loop reads CATSRETTPLNEQFF. The CDR3 DNA is TGTGCCACCAGCAGAGAGACCACTCCTCTCAATGAGCAGTTCTTC.

This chain connects TRBV9 to TRBJ2-7, with 9 bases aligning to TRBD2. Per germline, CDR1 SGDLS and CDR2 YYNGEE. V dropped 0 bases and J dropped 3; count of bases not matched to a gene: 4. The CDR3 spans 15 residues. The CDR3 reads CASSVGLAGSYEQYF. DNA of the CDR3: TGTGCCAGCAGCGTAGGGCTAGCGGGAAGCTACGAGCAGTACTTC. Full variable domain (remainder filled in from reference TRBV9 and TRBJ2-7): DSGVTQTPKHLITATGQRVTLRCSPRSGDLSVYWYQQSLDQGLQFLIQYYNGEERAKGNILERFSAQQFPDLHSELNLSSLELGDSALYFCASSVGLAGSYEQYFGPGTRLTVT.

CDR3 residues: CASSYDTADEQFF. CDR3 DNA: TGTGCCAGCAGTTACGATACAGCCGACGAGCAGTTCTTC. The chain combines TRBV6-5 with TRBJ2-1; no clear D gene. The germline gives CDR1 MNHEY, CDR2 SVGAGI. Trimming removed 2 bases at V and 10 bases at J, with 12 bases between. The CDR3 consists of 13 residues.

The chain employs TRBV11-2 and TRBJ2-7; 8 bases line up with TRBD1. The trim removed 5 bases at V and 7 bases at J, leaving 10 bases unmatched. There are 14 residues in the CDR3. The V gene's germline CDR1 is SGHAT and CDR2 FQNNGV. The CDR3 DNA reads TGTGCCAGCAGCCTGACAGGGGTTCCTCGGGAGCAGTACTTC. This codes for CASSLTGVPREQYF. Variable domain in full (rest from reference TRBV11-2 and TRBJ2-7): EAGVAQSPRYKIIEKRQSVAFWCNPISGHATLYWYQQILGQGPKLLIQFQNNGVVDDSQLPKDRFSAERLKGVDSTLKIQPAKLEDSAVYLCASSLTGVPREQYFGPGTRLTVT.